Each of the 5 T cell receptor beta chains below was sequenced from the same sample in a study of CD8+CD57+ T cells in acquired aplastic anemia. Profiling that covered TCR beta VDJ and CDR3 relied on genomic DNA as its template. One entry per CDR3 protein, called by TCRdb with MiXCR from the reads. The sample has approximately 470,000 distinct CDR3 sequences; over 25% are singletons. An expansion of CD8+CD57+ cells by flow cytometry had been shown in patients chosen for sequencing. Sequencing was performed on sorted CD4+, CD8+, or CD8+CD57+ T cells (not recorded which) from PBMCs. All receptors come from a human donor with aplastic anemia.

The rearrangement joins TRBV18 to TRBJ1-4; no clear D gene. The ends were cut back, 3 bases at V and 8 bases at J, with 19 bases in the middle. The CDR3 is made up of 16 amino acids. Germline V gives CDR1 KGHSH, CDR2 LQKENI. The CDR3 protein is CASSPSVTSPREKLFF. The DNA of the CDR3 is TGTGCCAGCTCACCCTCCGTGACAAGCCCTAGGGAAAAACTGTTTTTT.

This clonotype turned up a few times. This chain's CDR3 is CAWSVTRPYEQYF. DNA for the CDR3: TGTGCCTGGAGTGTAACGCGTCCCTACGAGCAGTACTTC. The rearrangement joins TRBV30 to TRBJ2-7; no definite D call. The germline V gene has CDR1 GTSNPN and CDR2 SVGIG (reference sequence). The CDR3 runs 13 residues. Trimming removed 0 bases at V and 2 bases at J, with 8 bases between.

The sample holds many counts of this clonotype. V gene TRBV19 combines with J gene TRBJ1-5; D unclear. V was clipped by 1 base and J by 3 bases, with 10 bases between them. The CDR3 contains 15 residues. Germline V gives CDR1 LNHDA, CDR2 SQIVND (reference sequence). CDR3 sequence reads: CASSIGPGINQPQHF. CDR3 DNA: TGTGCCAGTAGTATAGGTCCCGGAATCAATCAGCCCCAGCATTTT. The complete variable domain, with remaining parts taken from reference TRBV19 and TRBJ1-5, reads DGGITQSPKYLFRKEGQNVTLSCEQNLNHDAMYWYRQDPGQGLRLIYYSQIVNDFQKGDIAEGYSVSREKKESFPLTVTSAQKNPTAFYLCASSIGPGINQPQHFGDGTRLSIL.

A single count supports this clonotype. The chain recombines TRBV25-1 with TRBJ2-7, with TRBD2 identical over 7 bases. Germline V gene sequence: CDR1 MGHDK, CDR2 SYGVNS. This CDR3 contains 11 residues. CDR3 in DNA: TGTGCGCGGGGGACGGGTCTGGAGCAGTACTTC. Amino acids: CARGTGLEQYF.

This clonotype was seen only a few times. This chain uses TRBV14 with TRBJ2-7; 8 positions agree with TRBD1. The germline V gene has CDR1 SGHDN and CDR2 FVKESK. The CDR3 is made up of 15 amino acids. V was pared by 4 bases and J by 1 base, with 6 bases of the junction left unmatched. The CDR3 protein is CASSPSTGGSYEQYF. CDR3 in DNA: TGTGCCAGCAGCCCCTCTACAGGGGGGTCCTACGAGCAGTACTTC.